This T cell receptor beta chain was found in a study of CD8 T cells in ankylosing spondylitis (dated by TCRdb to 2016 to 2017). Regarding the study in general: The study profiled T cell receptor beta repertoires in healthy donors and ankylosing spondylitis patients to find disease-linked TCR variants. The full study cohort was made up of roughly 25 ankylosing spondylitis patients and roughly 98 healthy donors. Samples of peripheral blood were taken, and for ankylosing spondylitis patients, synovial fluid was collected as well.

For sequencing, an Illumina HiSeq 2500 was employed. Quantitative 5'-RACE with molecular barcodes was used to prepare TCR beta libraries. Per the authors' processing: A new computational method based on a probabilistic model of VDJ rearrangement was used to identify disease-linked TCR variants. TCRdb ran its own pipeline on the public reads, namely fastp trimming at Q25 and MiXCR clone calling, and kept in-frame beta chains. One record per CDR3 amino acid sequence lists the most common genes and DNA. None of the V and J calls come from the authors' own analysis; TCRdb made them. In this sample the table shows 750,000 to 850,000 distinct CDR3 sequences, approximately 10% of which occur a single time. The ten largest clones capture roughly 0.51% of the sample. The CDR3, cysteine through phenylalanine, is 13 amino acids long. Of the read, only the CDR3 DNA is kept; its 39 bases are in frame from base 1. V lost 2 bases and J lost 6 bases; the stretch between them is 11 bases long. Taken from the germline V gene (reference sequence), the CDR1 and CDR2 loops are LNHNV and YYDKDF.

With respect to this clonotype: Its antigen is unknown. No base qualities exist here, and no much larger clone lies one base off it.

What the authors observed across the whole study: Some motif variants had previously been reported in the synovial fluid and blood of reactive arthritis patients, which suggests shared mechanisms of disease initiation. According to the report, matched synovial fluid samples from ankylosing spondylitis patients were significantly enriched for the disease-linked clones. A TCR beta motif of eight highly homologous amino acid variants appeared characteristic of blood from ankylosing spondylitis patients. The disease-linked clones showed a CD8+ phenotype and occurred at relatively low frequencies in peripheral blood.

The chain couples TRBV15 to TRBJ2-7; the D gene is possibly TRBD1 or TRBD2, with 5 bases matching each. The sequenced sample consisted of blood, either unsorted or a sorted T cell fraction (not recorded which). The TCR originated in a male donor with ankylosing spondylitis. The DNA sequence reads TGTGCCACCAGCAGACAAGGGACCTCCGAGCAGTACTTC. Translation gives CATSRQGTSEQYF.